This T cell receptor beta chain emerged from a study of cytomegalovirus exposure and HLA in healthy donors. Study-level background: Earlier results showed roughly 120 million unique TCR beta sequences derived from 150 million to 200 million T cells. Researchers found that about 84% of just under 400 genotyped donors fell within the Caucasian-associated ancestry cluster.

Though nominally healthy at sampling, donors likely had unrecorded immune exposures. The study ran its PCR with 60 Vbeta and 13 Jbeta primers. Here immunoSEQ multiplex PCR was the method, and the copy in TCRdb shows in-frame clones only, minus some. The table shows tens of thousands of clones, with roughly 60% occurring only once. V lost 6 bases to trimming and J lost 0 bases, with 11 bases between them. From germline, CDR1 is MDHEN and CDR2 SYDVKM. CDR3 length: 15 residues. This TCR came from a woman in her fifties or sixties in good health and CMV-seropositive. The specimen was PBMCs. The chain combines TRBV28 with TRBJ1-4; D unresolved. CDR3 DNA: TGTGCCAGCAGGCGATTCGCGGCAACTAATGAAAAACTGTTTTTT. Protein product: CASRRFAATNEKLFF.